This T cell receptor (beta chain) is drawn from a study of T cells after yellow fever vaccination. Study results and caveats: Shared CD4/CD8 clonotypes were a small share, likely from convergent recombination. The study re-detected most primary-vaccination clones after the booster (roughly 96% CD4, just over 85% CD8). Compared with primary, the secondary response was weaker and peaked at day 5, not 15.

As TCR cDNA was made by 5'RACE template switching, a universal primer site and UMIs were added. One entry per CDR3 protein results from TCRdb running MiXCR on the 5' RACE reads. Here the sample spans about 240,000 distinct CDR3 sequences, less than 9% being singletons. Germline CDR1 and CDR2: SGHTA and FQGNSA. Between the trimmed V and J ends, which lost 5 bases and 9 bases, there was a span of 19 bases. This CDR3 has 15 residues. About this clonotype: Its antigen is still unknown.

The specimen was CD4+ T cells sorted from PBMCs, collected 15 days after the yellow fever booster vaccination. The sequence was obtained from a man aged 30-40 years who received the YFV17D yellow fever vaccine. This chain uses TRBV7-2 with TRBJ2-2; tentative D call: TRBD1 (6 bases). The chain's CDR3 is CASSPTTGHSWELFF. CDR3 DNA: TGTGCCAGCAGCCCCACTACAGGGCACAGTTGGGAGCTGTTTTTT.